This T cell receptor (beta chain) was observed in a study of regulatory T cells in long-lasting Graves disease. The sample's time point: newly diagnosed GD, antithyroid drugs for less than 3 months. Isolated PBMC RNA provided the starting material for the TCR library. Trimming left V 2 bases short and J 12 bases short, with 10 bases between. This CDR3 is 11 amino acids long. Looked up from germline, CDR1 is MDHEN and CDR2 is SYDVKM. This clonotype was observed many times. CDR3 regions were amplified by Arm-PCR using iRepertoire HTBI primers to build TCR beta libraries. TCRdb itself ran the multiplex PCR reads through MiXCR, one entry per CDR3 protein. The sample contains about 620,000 distinct CDR3 sequences, approximately 15% of which appear only once. A further study also used this sample, focusing on T cells in Graves' hyperthyroidism and ophthalmopathy.

This clonotype was sampled from a woman younger than 45 with Graves disease. The source material was peripheral blood mononuclear cells (PBMCs), sampled at new diagnosis, from a patient treated with antithyroid drugs. This chain joins TRBV28 and TRBJ1-1; D is possibly TRBD1 (5 bases). The CDR3 loop is CASSLKGLPFF. CDR3 sequence (DNA): TGTGCCAGCAGTTTAAAGGGGTTACCTTTCTTT. The full variable domain, with the rest looked up from reference TRBV28 and TRBJ1-1, is DVKVTQSSRYLVKRTGEKVFLECVQDMDHENMFWYRQDPGLGLRLIYFSYDVKMKEKGDIPEGYSVSREKKERFSLILESASTNQTSMYLCASSLKGLPFFGQGTRLTVV.